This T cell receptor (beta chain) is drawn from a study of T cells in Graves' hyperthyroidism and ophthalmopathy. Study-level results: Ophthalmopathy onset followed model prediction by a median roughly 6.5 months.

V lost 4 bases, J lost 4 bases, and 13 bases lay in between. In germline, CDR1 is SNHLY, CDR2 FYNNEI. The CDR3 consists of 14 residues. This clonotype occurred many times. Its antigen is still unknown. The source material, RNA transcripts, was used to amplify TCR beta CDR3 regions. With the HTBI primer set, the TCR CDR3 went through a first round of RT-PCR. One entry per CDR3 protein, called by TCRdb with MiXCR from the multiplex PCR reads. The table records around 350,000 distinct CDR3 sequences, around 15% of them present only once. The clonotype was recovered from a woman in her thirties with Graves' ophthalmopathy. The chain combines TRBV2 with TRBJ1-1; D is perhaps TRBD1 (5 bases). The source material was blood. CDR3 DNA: TGTGCCAGCAGTGTGAGGGGCGTCGGCACTGAAGCTTTCTTT. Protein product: CASSVRGVGTEAFF.